This T cell receptor beta chain is drawn from a study of beta chain features in type 1 diabetes listed by TCRdb under 2018. At the level of the whole study: Patients and healthy donors did not differ in mean age, gender distribution, total cell number or subset yield. A total of approximately 100,000,000 sorted cells were examined across all samples, and the number of cells per subset was strongly correlated with RNA yield. Whereas all 30 or so donors provided naive and central memory subsets, regulatory and stem cell-like memory subsets were isolated from just 8 patients and about eight healthy donors. The study compared the TCRB repertoires of sorted circulating CD4+ T cell subsets in recently diagnosed type 1 diabetes patients with those in matched healthy donors. Here is what the overall study found, with its caveats: In all four CD4+ subsets, TCRB CDR3 length was moderately but significantly shorter in type 1 diabetes patients. Because cDNA rather than genomic DNA was sequenced, highly expressing activated cells could have been over-represented, although no difference in activation and CD3 levels was found between groups. Because small numbers of individuals were included in the HLA sub-analyses, any influence of HLA type on TCRB rearrangement was left unresolved. Shorter templates might be favored by PCR, yet because patient and control samples were amplified and corrected together, any such skew would affect both groups equally. Patients with type 1 diabetes made fewer insertions and deleted more nucleotides at VDJ recombination sites, implying thymic rearrangement abnormalities. Naive, central memory and regulatory TCRB repertoires appeared more similar among patients than among healthy donors.

The High Capacity cDNA Reverse Transcription Kit was used to reverse transcribe all of the isolated RNA, meaning that expressed TCRB transcripts were what got sequenced. Naive, central memory and regulatory T cell samples underwent deep immunoSEQ sequencing, averaging around 4 million total reads per sample. Sorted cells were lysed in RLT buffer and RNA was extracted with DNase-treated RNeasy Micro or Mini kits, depending on cell number. To prevent cross-contamination, every cell subset was processed on its own, while patient and healthy donor samples were processed together. Using the immunoSEQ multiplex PCR, TCRB sequences were amplified from cDNA into 87-bp fragments spanning the CDR3 region. Sequencing of the amplicons was done on the Illumina HiSeq platform. Turning to the authors' computational methods: Synthetic template baselines were used to correct PCR bias computationally, reads within Hamming distance 2 were collapsed together, and singletons that could not be merged were discarded. Reads were aligned against IMGT so that V, D and J genes, CDR3 length and insertions or deletions at six rearrangement sites could be assigned. Within each subset, clonotype counts were normalized to sorted cell number, after which true diversity and Gini coefficients were computed with the tcR R package. The overlap coefficient, calculated on TCRB nucleotide sequences, was used to quantify repertoire sharing. As a proxy for the pre-selection repertoire, out-of-frame TCRB sequences from naive cells were analyzed. Not all clones reach the TCRdb copy of this immuneACCESS table, which keeps in-frame sequences only. Checked studies attribute under half of the gap to unresolved V genes and leave the rest unexplained. V, J and clone size reflect that table, while D and trimming were determined from the DNA. The sample profile shows fewer than 250,000 clones; 12% to 15% of them were found once. Jointly, the top ten make up roughly 0.024% of the sample.

Each donor gave one peripheral blood draw, averaging approximately 110 mL, which was collected into heparinised tubes. A BD FACSAria II and a panel including CD45RO, CCR7, CD25, CD127, CD95 and CD27 were used to sort naive, central memory, regulatory and stem cell-like memory CD4+ T cells. Purity was above 95% for every sorted population. PBMCs were isolated immediately by Lymphoprep density gradient centrifugation and stained directly without culture. So that batch effects would be minimized, each experiment stained and sorted samples in pairs, pairing one healthy donor with one patient. This clone has more than one count but fewer than ten. This clone's antigen is unknown. The sample holds no much larger clone one base away, and base qualities are not on file. The CDR3 goes from the cysteine to the phenylalanine over 15 residues. The read is trimmed to its CDR3 DNA, 45 bases read in frame from base 1. V ends up 3 bases short and J 7 bases short, with an unmatched junction base count of 3. CDR1 and CDR2, per the germline V gene, are SGDLS and YYNGEE.

Rearrangement joined TRBV9 to TRBJ1-6, with 11 bases matching TRBD1. The sequence was collected from a woman in her thirties or forties in good health. The source material was naive CD4+ T cells from blood. The cell subset or site label, read with the paper, signifies: true naive CD4+ T cells. The DNA sequence is given as TGTGCCAGCAGCGATGGGACAGGGGGGAATTCACCCCTCCACTTT. Translated, this gives CASSDGTGGNSPLHF.